The T cell receptor (beta chain) described here comes from a study of shared clonotypes between healthy human individuals. Donors, healthy HIV-negative adults, lacked recent acute infections or vaccinations. The data were produced by immunoSEQ multiplex PCR, yet TCRdb's version contains in-frame clones alone and is incomplete. This sample has about half a million clones; about 72% occur once, and the top ten carry more than 10%. The germline V gene encodes CDR1 SQVTM and CDR2 ANQGSEA. V was trimmed by 4 bases and J by 8 bases, leaving 8 bases between them. The CDR3 is made up of 10 amino acids. A few counts support this clone.

V is TRBV29-1 and J is TRBJ1-1; no clear D gene. The sequence was obtained from a woman aged 40 to 50 in good health. Some clones in this sample may be carry-over from other donors' samples. Sequenced sample: PBMCs. This CDR3 is CSVGWEEAFF. The CDR3 bases are TGCAGCGTTGGGTGGGAAGAAGCTTTCTTT.